This T cell receptor (beta chain) was identified during a study of CD8+CD57+ T cells in acquired aplastic anemia. For the study at large: An average of 3.2 ug of DNA was obtained from sorted CD4+ and CD8+ cells.

Regarding this clonotype: No antigen is known for it.

This CDR3 has 11 amino acids. Trimming took off 5 bases at V and 13 bases at J, with 12 bases between the two ends. Germline V lookup: CDR1 SGHTA, CDR2 FQGTGA. General study points: Patients and controls shared approximately 30 CD8+ CDR3 sequences, highly expressed in patients.

The use of genomic DNA as template underpinned the TCR beta VDJ and CDR3 profiling. In TCRdb, the reads were re-called with MiXCR into one record per CDR3 protein. The sample contains approximately 470,000 distinct CDR3 sequences, approximately 32% of which appear only once. Patients chosen for sequencing had shown CD8+CD57+ cell expansion by flow cytometry. The enrolled patients all had severe acquired aplastic anemia. The clonotype comes from a human donor with aplastic anemia. The chain has TRBV7-3 and TRBJ2-1; D is unresolved. The sample taken for sequencing was sorted CD4+, CD8+, or CD8+CD57+ T cells (not recorded which) from PBMCs. CDR3 DNA sequence: TGTGCCAGCAGCCCCGAGATGCCCCAGTTCTTC. Translated: CASSPEMPQFF.